The 32 T cell receptor beta chains below all came from one sample that was sequenced in a study of T cells in Graves' hyperthyroidism and ophthalmopathy. Template material for amplifying TCR beta CDR3 regions consisted of RNA transcripts. HTBI primers drove first-round RT-PCR of the TCR CDR3. Using its own MiXCR run on the multiplex PCR reads, TCRdb lists one record per CDR3 protein. The data hold about 700,000 distinct CDR3 sequences, with roughly 15% observed a single time. The sequencing sample was made of blood. Source of these receptors: a woman between 18 and 29 years old with Graves' hyperthyroidism.

This clonotype occurred many times. The gene calls are TRBV7-9 and TRBJ1-1; 9 nucleotides match TRBD1. Germline V gene sequence: CDR1 SEHNR, CDR2 FQNEAQ (reference sequence). The ends lost 3 bases at V and 1 base at J; junction bases unmatched: 3. The CDR3 totals 15 residues. CDR3 DNA: TGTGCCAGCAGCTTTACAGGGGGCGCGAACACTGAAGCTTTCTTT. Its translation: CASSFTGGANTEAFF.

This clonotype was detected a few times. The V gene is TRBV7-9, the J gene TRBJ2-1, with no clear D. The CDR3 is 12 residues long. V was clipped by 6 bases and J by 6 bases, with 9 bases between them. Germline CDR1 reads SEHNR; CDR2 reads FQNEAQ (reference sequence). The chain's CDR3 is CASRATSNEQFF. The DNA of the CDR3 is TGTGCCAGCAGAGCCACTTCCAATGAGCAGTTCTTC.

The rearrangement joins TRBV19 to TRBJ2-5; a possible D gene is TRBD1 (6 bases). Germline lookup yields CDR1 LNHDA and CDR2 SQIVND (reference sequence). The V end was cut by 4 bases, the J end by 5 bases, with 14 bases between. CDR3 length: 14 residues. DNA for the CDR3: TGTGCCAGTAGTACTTCACAGGGTTCGGAGACCCAGTACTTC. This gives the protein CASSTSQGSETQYF.

The chain couples TRBV12-3 or TRBV12-4 to TRBJ1-3; the match to TRBD1 covers 11 bases. The CDR3 has 16 residues. J was trimmed by 4 bases and V by 5 bases; bases with no gene match: 7. This CDR3 reads CASSQVWTGGGNTIYF. The CDR3 DNA sequence: TGTGCCAGCAGTCAAGTTTGGACAGGGGGCGGAAACACCATATATTTT.

This clonotype was counted at least ten times. The chain uses TRBV20-1 and TRBJ1-5; 9 bases match TRBD1. Germline V gene data show CDR1 as DFQATT and CDR2 as SNEGSKA (reference sequence). There are 18 residues in the CDR3. V lost 4 bases to trimming and J lost 1 base; unmatched junction nucleotides: 14. The CDR3 is CSAISGTGRFRSNQPQHF. The CDR3 DNA is TGCAGTGCTATCTCCGGGACAGGGAGGTTTAGGAGCAATCAGCCCCAGCATTTT.

This clonotype occurred many times. DNA for the CDR3: TGTGCCACCAGCAGGGGAGGGGAACAGCCCCAGCATTTT. Amino acid sequence: CATSRGGEQPQHF. J is TRBJ1-5 and V is TRBV15, with D maybe TRBD1 (5 bases). Germline loops: CDR1 LNHNV, CDR2 YYDKDF (reference sequence). Trimming removed 3 bases from V and 7 bases from J, with 10 bases in between. The CDR3 contains 13 residues.

The V gene is TRBV20-1, the J gene TRBJ2-7, with 9 nucleotides matching TRBD1. Germline-derived CDR1 and CDR2 are DFQATT and SNEGSKA (reference sequence). Trimming removed 2 bases from V and 5 bases from J; junction bases left unmatched: 7. This CDR3 has 14 amino acids. CDR3 residues: CSARYRGDRDEQYF. The CDR3, as DNA: TGCAGTGCTAGATACCGGGGGGACAGGGACGAGCAGTACTTC.

This clonotype was detected a few times. The chain combines TRBV18 with TRBJ2-5, with D possibly TRBD1 on 5 matching bases. Per germline, CDR1 KGHSH and CDR2 LQKENI. The CDR3 length is 15 residues. V lost 2 bases, J lost 2 bases, and 12 bases lay in between. The CDR3 sequence: CASSPSWAGQETQYF. The CDR3 DNA is TGTGCCAGCTCACCATCGTGGGCAGGGCAAGAGACCCAGTACTTC. The full variable domain, its missing parts supplied by reference TRBV18 and TRBJ2-5, is NAGVMQNPRHLVRRRGQEARLRCSPMKGHSHVYWYRQLPEEGLKFMVYLQKENIIDESGMPKERFSAEFPKEGPSILRIQQVVRGDSAAYFCASSPSWAGQETQYFGPGTRLLVL.

In this sample, this clonotype turned up once. V gene TRBV7-2 combines with J gene TRBJ2-3; the match to TRBD1 covers 8 bases. Germline CDR1 reads SGHTA; CDR2 reads FQGNSA. The CDR3 covers 14 residues. V dropped 3 bases and J dropped 6; count of bases not matched to a gene: 5. The CDR3 DNA follows: TGTGCCAGCAGCTTTCTCAGGGGGCGCGATACGCAGTATTTT. Translating it yields CASSFLRGRDTQYF.

This chain uses TRBV30 with TRBJ2-2; possible D gene TRBD2, 6 bases. Looked up from germline, CDR1 is GTSNPN and CDR2 is SVGIG (reference sequence). With 2 bases removed from V and 4 bases from J, the gap between germline ends came to 11 bases. CDR3 length equals 14 residues. The CDR3 loop reads CAWSRGISTGELFF. CDR3 nucleotides: TGTGCCTGGAGTCGCGGGATCTCCACCGGGGAGCTGTTTTTT.

This clonotype showed up just a few times. The CDR3 DNA reads as TGTGCCAGCAGCCGACGATCCGTTGCATACGCCAGCTCTGGGGCCAACGTCCTGACTTTC. It yields the protein CASSRRSVAYASSGANVLTF. The rearrangement uses TRBV11-2 and TRBJ2-6; D remains unclear. The germline V and J ends were trimmed by 5 bases and 0 bases, with 23 bases remaining between them. The CDR3 spans 20 residues. Per the germline V gene, CDR1 is SGHAT and CDR2 is FQNNGV.

In this sample, this clonotype turned up many times. The CDR3 is CASSSGTSGRNEQFF. The CDR3 coding sequence is TGTGCCAGCAGCTCCGGGACTAGCGGGAGAAATGAGCAGTTCTTC. V is TRBV27 and J is TRBJ2-1; 14 nucleotides match TRBD2. The V gene end was trimmed by 6 bases and the J gene end by 7 bases; junction bases not matched to a gene: 5. The CDR3 covers 15 residues. The germline CDR1 and CDR2 sequences are MNHEY and SMNVEV (reference sequence).

This clonotype was detected ten times or more. The chain carries TRBV27 and TRBJ1-2, with 7 bases fitting TRBD1. This CDR3 spans 17 amino acids. V shed 3 bases, J shed 6 bases, and the junction held 16 bases outside the gene matches. Looked up from germline, CDR1 is MNHEY and CDR2 is SMNVEV (reference sequence). For the CDR3, the DNA is TGTGCCAGCAGTTTTGCTCAACAGGGGTTCACAAGGGATGGCTACACCTTC. Translation: CASSFAQQGFTRDGYTF.

This chain connects TRBV18 to TRBJ2-1; 8 positions agree with TRBD2. This CDR3 region has 19 residues. Germline V CDR1 and CDR2: KGHSH, LQKENI. With V trimmed by 3 bases and J by 4 bases, 17 bases remained unmatched. CDR3 sequence reads: CASSPLQTSGTRTYNEQFF. The CDR3 DNA follows: TGTGCCAGCTCACCTTTGCAAACGTCCGGGACTAGGACATACAATGAGCAGTTCTTC.

This clonotype was observed many times. The rearrangement links TRBV20-1 to TRBJ2-3, with TRBD2 matching over 9 bases. The CDR3 loop spans 16 amino acids. Per germline, CDR1 DFQATT and CDR2 SNEGSKA (reference sequence). V lost 6 bases, J lost 0 bases, and 10 bases stayed unmatched. The CDR3 here is CSATRGAGGSTDTQYF. In nucleotides, the CDR3 is TGCAGTGCCACCAGAGGGGCGGGAGGGAGCACAGATACGCAGTATTTT.

The V and J genes are TRBV2 and TRBJ2-1, with 12 bases lining up with TRBD2. The CDR3 has 15 residues. V shed 6 bases and J 3 bases; nucleotides not matched to a gene: 3. Per germline, CDR1 SNHLY and CDR2 FYNNEI. The CDR3 is CASRTSGSLYNEQFF. As DNA, the CDR3 is TGTGCCAGCAGGACTAGCGGGAGCCTCTACAATGAGCAGTTCTTC.

Many counts were recorded for this clonotype. The CDR3 sequence: CSARGQGPSYEQYF. The CDR3 DNA sequence: TGCAGTGCTAGAGGGCAGGGGCCTTCCTACGAGCAGTACTTC. V and J are TRBV20-1 and TRBJ2-7; maybe TRBD1 (6 bases). In germline, CDR1 is DFQATT, CDR2 SNEGSKA (reference sequence). This CDR3 is built from 14 residues. V shed 1 base and J shed 1 base, with 11 bases lying between them.

In this sample, this clonotype turned up many times. The rearrangement links TRBV12-3 or TRBV12-4 to TRBJ1-1; 7 bases match TRBD1. This CDR3 has 19 residues. After removal of 1 base from V and 5 bases from J, the junction contained 19 bases not matched to a gene. The CDR3 here is CASSLVGLRDSEIKTEAFF. DNA of the CDR3: TGTGCCAGCAGTTTAGTTGGCCTCCGGGACAGCGAGATTAAAACTGAAGCTTTCTTT.

There are a few counts of this clonotype. The DNA of the CDR3 is TGTGCCAGCAGCTCTCCCGGGACAGACAACGAGCAGTACTTC. This translates into CASSSPGTDNEQYF. The chain employs TRBV13 and TRBJ2-7; 7 nucleotides match TRBD1. This CDR3 spans 14 amino acids. V lost 4 bases to trimming and J lost 5 bases; unmatched junction nucleotides: 8. The V gene's germline CDR1 is PRHDT and CDR2 FYEKMQ (reference sequence).

This clonotype occurred many times. J is TRBJ2-7 and V is TRBV3-1; D is tentatively TRBD1 or TRBD2 (5 bases each). Germline-derived CDR1 and CDR2 are LGHDT and YNNKEL (reference sequence). Trimming shortened V by 3 bases and J by 6 bases, and 12 bases separated the two germline ends. The CDR3 extends over 13 amino acids. CDR3 in amino acids: CASSHLQGREQYF. The CDR3 nucleotides are TGTGCCAGCAGCCACCTCCAGGGACGCGAGCAGTACTTC.

This chain connects TRBV18 to TRBJ2-1, with 7 nucleotides matching TRBD1. The CDR3 extends over 16 amino acids. V gave up 1 base and J gave up 0 bases; unmatched junction bases: 3. Germline CDR1 and CDR2: KGHSH and LQKENI. CDR3 amino acids: CASSPLGQLSYNEQFF. The CDR3 DNA sequence: TGTGCCAGCTCACCACTGGGACAGCTCTCCTACAATGAGCAGTTCTTC.

In this sample, this clonotype turned up many times. The chain joins TRBV10-3 to TRBJ2-7; D unclear. The germline gives CDR1 ENHRY, CDR2 SYGVKD. With 4 bases removed from V and 3 bases from J, the gap between germline ends came to 10 bases. The CDR3 is 13 amino acids. CDR3 sequence (DNA): TGTGCCATCAGTGGAAGGCAGAGCTACGAGCAGTACTTC. Translated: CAISGRQSYEQYF.

This clonotype was found many times. The CDR3 is CSARPLNTEAFF. CDR3 DNA sequence: TGCAGTGCCAGACCGTTGAACACTGAAGCTTTCTTT. The rearrangement uses TRBV20-1 and TRBJ1-1, with D hard to call. Trimming shortened V by 6 bases and J by 0 bases, and 8 bases separated the two germline ends. Germline CDR1 DFQATT, CDR2 SNEGSKA (reference sequence). This CDR3 is built from 12 residues.

This clonotype was seen repeatedly, ten times or more. The chain carries TRBV28 and TRBJ2-5, with D perhaps matching TRBD1 (6 bases). The germline V and J ends were trimmed by 4 bases and 0 bases, with 15 bases remaining between them. The CDR3 has 16 amino acids. CDR1 MDHEN and CDR2 SYDVKM come from the germline V gene. The CDR3 DNA follows: TGTGCCAGCAGTTCTCCCTCGGGGACAAACCAAGAGACCCAGTACTTC. It codes for CASSSPSGTNQETQYF.

This clonotype was observed a few times. The V call is TRBV13, the J call TRBJ2-7; D perhaps matches TRBD1 (6 bases). CDR3 length: 15 residues. Looked up from germline, CDR1 is PRHDT and CDR2 is FYEKMQ (reference sequence). The V gene lost 2 bases and the J gene lost 2 bases, with 13 bases spanning the gap. The CDR3 is CASSLRLGATYEQYF. The CDR3 DNA reads TGTGCCAGCAGCTTACGGTTGGGGGCTACCTACGAGCAGTACTTC.

The genes are TRBV25-1 and TRBJ2-1; D remains unclear. CDR3 size: 12 residues. Germline values: CDR1 MGHDK, CDR2 SYGVNS. V lost 0 bases to trimming and J lost 5 bases, with 2 bases between them. CDR3 in amino acids: CASSEYNNEQFF. CDR3 sequence (DNA): TGTGCCAGCAGTGAATATAACAATGAGCAGTTCTTC.

This clonotype was counted between two and nine times. This chain joins TRBV20-1 and TRBJ1-2, with D maybe TRBD1 (6 bases). Germline V gene data show CDR1 as DFQATT and CDR2 as SNEGSKA (reference sequence). V lost 7 bases to trimming and J lost 4 bases, with 16 bases between them. The CDR3 has 13 amino acids. CDR3 in DNA: TGCAGTGTTCCAGGACAGTTTAGCTATGGCTACACCTTC. It yields the protein CSVPGQFSYGYTF.

Remarks on this clonotype: Given a much more abundant clone one base away, this may be a read error. The rearrangement links TRBV6-1 to TRBJ2-7; 9 bases line up with TRBD2. The J call may be faulty, since TRBJ2-1 better matches the DNA end. There are 15 residues in the CDR3. Germline CDR1 reads MNHNS; CDR2 reads SASEGT. This CDR3 is CASSEEAGGSYEQFF. For the CDR3, the DNA is TGTGCCAGCAGTGAAGAGGCGGGAGGGTCCTACGAGCAGTTCTTC.

This clonotype came up a few times. This rearrangement joins TRBV20-1 to TRBJ2-1; 13 bases are shared with TRBD2. V lost 6 bases to trimming and J lost 4 bases; unmatched junction nucleotides: 18. Germline CDR1 reads DFQATT; CDR2 reads SNEGSKA (reference sequence). CDR3 length: 19 residues. The CDR3: CSAYTGTSGTRARYNEQFF. In DNA form, the CDR3 reads TGCAGTGCCTATACCGGGACTAGCGGGACTCGAGCCAGGTACAATGAGCAGTTCTTC.

In its sample, this clonotype was seen many times. The chain is built from TRBV27 and TRBJ2-7; D tentatively reads TRBD1 or TRBD2 (5 bases each). This CDR3 has 15 residues. Trimming removed 1 base from V and 0 bases from J, with 10 bases in between. Germline V lookup: CDR1 MNHEY, CDR2 SMNVEV (reference sequence). The CDR3 here is CASSLFGTSSYEQYF. CDR3 bases: TGTGCCAGCAGTTTATTCGGGACGAGCTCCTACGAGCAGTACTTC.

This chain joins TRBV6-1 and TRBJ2-7, with 7 bases matching TRBD2. The CDR3 is 14 residues long. The ends lost 6 bases at V and 4 bases at J; junction bases unmatched: 9. Germline V gives CDR1 MNHNS, CDR2 SASEGT. The CDR3 is CASRQSTAGYEQYF. The CDR3 DNA sequence: TGTGCCAGCAGGCAGAGTACAGCGGGGTACGAGCAGTACTTC.

This clonotype came up many times. CDR3 sequence (DNA): TGTGCCAGCCCGGGCAAGGGCGAGGGGAAGTACAATGAGCAGTTCTTC. Protein sequence: CASPGKGEGKYNEQFF. The chain employs TRBV13 and TRBJ2-1; D may be TRBD1 or TRBD2 (5 bases each). Germline V lookup: CDR1 PRHDT, CDR2 FYEKMQ (reference sequence). This CDR3 region has 16 residues. Trimming left V 8 bases short and J 4 bases short, with 21 bases between.